These 20 T cell receptor beta chains came from one sample sequenced in a study of graft-versus-host responses after intestinal transplantation. For these receptors, no antigen is known. This table comes from immunoSEQ multiplex PCR, and its TCRdb copy is limited to in-frame clones, with some not included. The table shows tens of thousands of clones, with nearly 95% occurring only once. The specimen comprised unstimulated CD8+ T cells sorted from spleen or lymph node cells, sampled before transplant. The receptors come from a human donor who was the organ donor for an intestinal transplant.

The genes are TRBV19 and TRBJ2-2; D gene unclear. Germline V gene lookup returns CDR1 LNHDA and CDR2 SQIVND (reference sequence). V was cut by 7 bases and J by 7 bases, with 16 bases left in between. CDR3 length: 14 amino acids. CDR3 DNA sequence: TGTGCCAGTACACCGGGCCCCACGGGCGGGGAGCTGTTTTTT. It is translated as CASTPGPTGGELFF.

The sample holds one count of this clone. The chain couples TRBV29-1 to TRBJ1-2; D is undetermined. CDR1 and CDR2 from the germline V gene are SQVTM and ANQGSEA. CDR3 length: 13 amino acids. With 3 bases removed from V and 0 bases from J, the gap between germline ends came to 8 bases. The CDR3 DNA follows: TGCAGCGTTGACGAGCAAGCTAACTATGGCTACACCTTC. This encodes CSVDEQANYGYTF. The full variable domain, in which reference TRBV29-1 and TRBJ1-2 provide the parts outside the CDR3, is SAVISQKPSRDICQRGTSLTIQCQVDSQVTMMFWYRQQPGQSLTLIATANQGSEATYESGFVIDKFPISRPNLTFSTLTVSNMSPEDSSIYLCSVDEQANYGYTFGSGTRLTVV.

This chain uses TRBV6-1 with TRBJ2-1, with D possibly TRBD2 on 6 matching bases. This CDR3 contains 16 residues. CDR1 MNHNS and CDR2 SASEGT come from the germline V gene. V was trimmed by 2 bases and J by 4 bases, leaving 15 bases between them. The CDR3 nucleotides read TGTGCCAGCAGTGAAATCCAGGGAGGAGTTTACAATGAGCAGTTCTTC. Its translation: CASSEIQGGVYNEQFF.

CDR3 protein: CSVRAGETDTQYF. The CDR3 DNA reads as TGCAGCGTTCGGGCAGGGGAGACAGATACGCAGTATTTT. V is TRBV29-1 and J is TRBJ2-3; possibly TRBD1 for D (6 bases). The CDR3 covers 13 residues. In germline, CDR1 is SQVTM, CDR2 ANQGSEA. The V end was cut by 5 bases, the J end by 3 bases, with 12 bases between.

The rearrangement joins TRBV4-1 to TRBJ1-2; D gene ambiguous. Germline V gene data show CDR1 as MGHRA and CDR2 as YSYEKL. This CDR3 comprises 16 residues. Deletions cut 3 bases from V and 4 bases from J, with 18 bases between. CDR3 in amino acids: CASSQTSWLGFYGYTF. The CDR3 DNA is TGCGCCAGCAGCCAGACTTCCTGGTTGGGTTTCTATGGCTACACCTTC.

The rearrangement uses TRBV14 and TRBJ2-2; perhaps D is TRBD1 or TRBD2 (5 bases each). Germline assignment: CDR1 SGHDN and CDR2 FVKESK. V lost 2 bases and J 2 bases, leaving 12 bases between the germline ends. The CDR3 has 16 amino acids. CDR3 coding DNA: TGTGCCAGCAGCCAACGTGGGACCGAAAACACCGGGGAGCTGTTTTTT. Translating it yields CASSQRGTENTGELFF.

The chain carries TRBV21-1 and TRBJ2-3; the D segment call TRBD2 is taken from the table without a DNA check. TRBV21-1 is noted as a pseudogene. This CDR3 has 22 amino acids. CDR3 protein: CASSKVVLAGGPPISYADTQYF. For the CDR3, the DNA is TGTGCCAGCAGCAAAGTAGTACTAGCGGGGGGGCCTCCGATAAGCTACGCAGATACGCAGTATTTT.

This chain uses TRBV27 with TRBJ2-7; D unclear. Germline V gene data show CDR1 as MNHEY and CDR2 as SMNVEV (reference sequence). V lost 0 bases and J 6 bases, leaving 9 bases between the germline ends. CDR3 length equals 13 residues. The DNA for the CDR3 is TGTGCCAGCAGTTTATCGTTAAACCTCGAGCAGTACTTC. Amino acid sequence: CASSLSLNLEQYF.

This clone has only a few counts. This chain connects TRBV19 to TRBJ2-3; unclear D gene. Looked up from germline, CDR1 is LNHDA and CDR2 is SQIVND (reference sequence). This CDR3 has 14 residues. V gave up 11 bases and J gave up 1 base, with 16 bases separating them. CDR3 protein: CAPPIINRTDTQYF. CDR3 DNA: TGTGCCCCCCCCATTATCAACCGCACAGATACGCAGTATTTT.

This clone has just one count. V and J are TRBV4-2 and TRBJ1-5; 7 bases fit TRBD1. CDR3 length: 15 residues. Germline V lookup: CDR1 LGHNA, CDR2 YNFKEQ. J gave up 1 base and V 4 bases, and 4 bases lay outside the gene matches. Here the CDR3 DNA reads TGTGCCAGCAGCCCTACAGGGGTCAGCAATCAGCCCCAGCATTTT. Translated: CASSPTGVSNQPQHF.

This chain joins TRBV19 and TRBJ1-6; 7 bases agree with TRBD1. The germline gives CDR1 LNHDA, CDR2 SQIVND (reference sequence). With V trimmed by 7 bases and J by 11 bases, 8 bases remained unmatched. The CDR3 is 13 amino acids. CDR3 protein: CASNEGALAPLHF. In DNA form, the CDR3 reads TGTGCCAGTAATGAGGGGGCGTTGGCACCCCTCCACTTT.

This clone showed up just once. The rearrangement uses TRBV10-3 and TRBJ2-4, with 8 nucleotides matching TRBD2. The CDR3 length is 16 residues. The germline CDR1 and CDR2 sequences are ENHRY and SYGVKD. V dropped 2 bases and J dropped 0; count of bases not matched to a gene: 3. CDR3 sequence: CAISEGAGVAKNIQYF. The DNA for the CDR3 is TGTGCCATCAGTGAGGGAGCGGGGGTAGCCAAAAACATTCAGTACTTC.

The J gene is TRBJ1-1, the V gene TRBV6-6, with 7 bases lining up with TRBD1. Losses at the gene ends were 7 bases for V and 3 bases for J; bases not matched to a gene: 11. Germline values: CDR1 MNHNY, CDR2 SVGAGI (reference sequence). CDR3 length: 15 amino acids. CDR3 in amino acids: CASTRGSGGHTEAFF. The DNA of the CDR3 is TGTGCCAGCACCAGGGGGTCAGGGGGACACACTGAAGCTTTCTTT.

The V and J genes are TRBV21-1 and TRBJ2-1; no DNA check was done on the table's D call, TRBD2. TRBV21-1 is an annotated pseudogene. The CDR3 totals 16 residues. CDR3 nucleotide sequence: TGTGCCAGCAGCAAAACTCTAGCGGGGGGGCCGTATGAGCAGTTCTTC. It translates to CASSKTLAGGPYEQFF.

The chain employs TRBV5-1 and TRBJ2-7; 10 bases map to TRBD1. The length of the CDR3 is 14 residues. The V segment lost 1 base and the J segment 6 bases; nucleotides outside the gene matches: 4. Germline-derived CDR1 and CDR2 are SGHRS and YFSETQ. In nucleotides, the CDR3 is TGCGCCAGCAGCTTGCAGGGGGACAGGGGCGAGCAGTACTTC. It encodes CASSLQGDRGEQYF.

This clone was found a few times. V and J are TRBV7-9 and TRBJ2-7; D gene uncertain. CDR3 length: 12 amino acids. Per the germline V gene, CDR1 is SEHNR and CDR2 is FQNEAQ (reference sequence). V dropped 5 bases and J dropped 0 bases, with 5 bases sitting between them. The CDR3 DNA reads TGTGCCAGCAGCACGGCCTCCTACGAGCAGTACTTC. It codes for CASSTASYEQYF.

The chain combines TRBV19 with TRBJ1-1, with a possible D match to TRBD1 (5 bases). This CDR3 is built from 13 residues. V dropped 5 bases and J dropped 5 bases, with 12 bases sitting between them. The germline V gene encodes CDR1 LNHDA and CDR2 SQIVND (reference sequence). As DNA, the CDR3 is TGTGCCAGTAGTCGCTTCGGGGGGACTGAAGCTTTCTTT. Its protein is CASSRFGGTEAFF. Using reference TRBV19 and TRBJ1-1 for the parts outside the CDR3, the full variable domain is DGGITQSPKYLFRKEGQNVTLSCEQNLNHDAMYWYRQDPGQGLRLIYYSQIVNDFQKGDIAEGYSVSREKKESFPLTVTSAQKNPTAFYLCASSRFGGTEAFFGQGTRLTVV.

CDR3 nucleotides: TGTGCCAGCAGCGCCACAGGGGGCCAAGAGACCCAGTACTTC. This codes for CASSATGGQETQYF. This chain uses TRBV7-2 with TRBJ2-5, with 8 nucleotides matching TRBD1. From germline, CDR1 is SGHTA and CDR2 FQGNSA. With 5 bases clipped from V and 1 base from J, the junction kept 3 bases outside the gene matches. The CDR3 is made up of 14 amino acids.

The CDR3 sequence: CASSLSRDHYEQYF. DNA for the CDR3: TGTGCCAGCAGCCTCTCGAGGGACCACTACGAGCAGTACTTC. This chain connects TRBV7-2 to TRBJ2-7; D tentatively reads TRBD1 or TRBD2 (5 bases each). The CDR3 length is 14 residues. CDR1 SGHTA and CDR2 FQGNSA come from the germline V gene. V shed 5 bases and J shed 3 bases, with 14 bases lying between them.

The chain combines TRBV7-8 with TRBJ1-1; 7 bases are a match to TRBD1. Germline assignment: CDR1 SGHVS and CDR2 FQNEAQ. Germline trimming cut 4 bases from V and 0 bases from J; bases unmatched to any gene: 17. The CDR3 covers 19 residues. This chain's CDR3 is CASSSRRTGRIEMNTEAFF. As DNA, the CDR3 is TGTGCCAGCAGCTCACGGAGGACAGGCCGGATAGAAATGAACACTGAAGCTTTCTTT.